This T cell receptor beta chain came from a study of Graves' ophthalmopathy and Graves' hyperthyroidism. Whole-study results and caveats: It was with approximately 70% sensitivity and under 85% specificity that the model predicted ophthalmopathy progression.

Amplified TCR beta CDR3 regions were obtained using RNA transcripts as template. Second-round multiplex PCR came after first-round RT-PCR with HTBI primers. In TCRdb, the multiplex PCR reads were re-called with MiXCR into one record per CDR3 protein. Altogether about 380,000 distinct CDR3 sequences are present, 15% being singletons, with the ten largest covering about 7%. This clonotype occurred many times. Its matching antigen is unknown. The sample comprised peripheral blood. This TCR was sampled from a young woman with stable Graves' hyperthyroidism.

Here the CDR3 reads CASSLSRGDQPQHF. As DNA, the CDR3 is TGTGCCAGCAGTTTATCAAGGGGGGACCAGCCCCAGCATTTT. This sequence joins TRBV27 and TRBJ1-5; a possible D gene is TRBD1 (6 bases). Germline CDR1 MNHEY, CDR2 SMNVEV (reference sequence). This CDR3 has 14 amino acids. The V end lost 0 bases, the J end lost 7 bases, and 10 bases lay between the germline ends.